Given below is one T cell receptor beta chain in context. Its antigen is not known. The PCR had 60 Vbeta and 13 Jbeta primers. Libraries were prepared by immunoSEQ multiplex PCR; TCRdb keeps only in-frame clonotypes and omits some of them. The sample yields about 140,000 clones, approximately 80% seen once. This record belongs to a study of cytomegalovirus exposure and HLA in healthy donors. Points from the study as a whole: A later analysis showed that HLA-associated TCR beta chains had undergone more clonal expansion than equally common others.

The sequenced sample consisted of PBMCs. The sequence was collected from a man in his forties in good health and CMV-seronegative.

In DNA form, the CDR3 reads TGTGCCAGCAGCTTTTGGGCAGACCGAACCCGCTTGTACTTC. Amino acids: CASSFWADRTRLYF. The rearrangement uses TRBV5-4 and TRBJ2-7; D uncertain. V was clipped by 2 bases and J by 12 bases, with 21 bases between them. This CDR3 region has 14 residues. Germline lookup yields CDR1 SGHNT and CDR2 YYREEE (reference sequence).